The clone carrying this TCR beta chain was counted a single time. Sequencing was performed with immunoSEQ multiplex PCR; in TCRdb, only in-frame clones are kept and a portion is missing. The sample records nearly 40,000 clones, about 90% being singletons. This sample was taken from a study of T cell changes during pregnancy in multiple sclerosis. The CDR3 has 13 amino acids. The V gene's germline CDR1 is GTSNPN and CDR2 SVGIG (reference sequence). The V segment lost 7 bases and the J segment 8 bases; nucleotides outside the gene matches: 7. The sequencing used CD4+ T cells from peripheral blood mononuclear cells, collected before pregnancy. J is TRBJ2-1 and V is TRBV30, with 11 bases fitting TRBD2. The clonotype originates from a female donor with multiple sclerosis, enrolled in a pregnancy study. In nucleotides, the CDR3 is TGTGCCTTCCTTAGCGGGAGGGCCCATGAGCAGTTCTTC. It encodes CAFLSGRAHEQFF.